This passage covers 16 T cell receptor beta chains from one sample sequenced in a study of blood T cell repertoires in COVID-19. The protocol was immunoSEQ multiplex PCR, while the TCRdb copy is restricted to in-frame clones and leaves out a portion. The sample contains some 110,000 clones, approximately 82% of which appear only once. Sequences were obtained from peripheral blood. The receptor source for this set is a man aged 30-40 years with acute or convalescent COVID-19.

The rearrangement joins TRBV3-1 (or the pseudogene TRBV3-2) to TRBJ2-5, with D possibly matching TRBD2 (5 bases). Germline loops: CDR1 LGHDT, CDR2 YNNKEL (reference sequence). V was pared by 0 bases and J by 5 bases, with 22 bases between. CDR3 size: 18 residues. CDR3 sequence reads: CASSQDWESIGSWETQYF. The DNA of the CDR3 is TGTGCCAGCAGCCAAGATTGGGAGTCGATAGGCTCGTGGGAGACCCAGTACTTC.

The chain is built from TRBV29-1 and TRBJ2-3; D is undetermined. The germline CDR1 and CDR2 sequences are SQVTM and ANQGSEA. The CDR3 is 10 residues long. With 4 bases removed from V and 4 bases from J, the gap between germline ends came to 3 bases. The CDR3 DNA reads as TGCAGCGTTGCGGCAGATACGCAGTATTTT. Protein sequence: CSVAADTQYF.

This clone showed up just once. J is TRBJ2-3 and V is TRBV27; 14 positions match TRBD2. This CDR3 spans 18 amino acids. J was trimmed by 5 bases and V by 6 bases; bases with no gene match: 13. CDR1 and CDR2 (germline): MNHEY, SMNVEV (reference sequence). CDR3 region: CASSRPGLAGVAGDTQYF. The CDR3 nucleotides are TGTGCCAGCAGCCGGCCGGGACTAGCGGGGGTGGCGGGAGATACGCAGTATTTT.

The chain joins TRBV11-2 to TRBJ2-3, with 9 bases identical to TRBD2. Per the germline V gene, CDR1 is SGHAT and CDR2 is FQNNGV. J lost 2 bases, V lost 2 bases, and 5 bases had no gene match. The CDR3 has 16 amino acids. The CDR3 region has the DNA TGTGCCAGCAGCTTATTTGCGGGGGGGCTCACAGATACGCAGTATTTT. Residues: CASSLFAGGLTDTQYF.

There are a few counts of this clone. This sequence joins TRBV2 and TRBJ1-3, with D perhaps TRBD1 (5 bases). The CDR3 has 13 residues. The germline CDR1 and CDR2 sequences are SNHLY and FYNNEI. V was cut by 3 bases and J by 9 bases, with 12 bases left in between. The CDR3 DNA is TGTGCCAGCAGTGAGGGTCAGGGAGGCACCATATATTTT. Amino acid sequence: CASSEGQGGTIYF.

The V call is TRBV19, the J call TRBJ2-5; D possibly corresponds to TRBD1 (5 bases). The germline CDR1 and CDR2 sequences are LNHDA and SQIVND (reference sequence). V gave up 3 bases and J gave up 3 bases, with 23 bases separating them. This CDR3 spans 18 amino acids. For the CDR3, the DNA is TGTGCCAGTAGTATGGTGGGGTGGCAATCGGGCAGGGAAGAGACCCAGTACTTC. It is translated as CASSMVGWQSGREETQYF.

The rearrangement joins TRBV7-9 to TRBJ2-1, with 7 bases fitting TRBD2. Losses at the gene ends were 5 bases for V and 9 bases for J; bases not matched to a gene: 13. CDR1 SEHNR and CDR2 FQNEAQ come from the germline V gene (reference sequence). This CDR3 is 15 amino acids long. CDR3 coding DNA: TGTGCCAGCAGCCTGCGGGAGATTAGGGTAGGTGAGCAGTTCTTC. This sequence encodes CASSLREIRVGEQFF. Based on the CDR3 plus reference TRBV7-9 and TRBJ2-1, the full variable domain is DTGVSQNPRHKITKRGQNVTFRCDPISEHNRLYWYRQTLGQGPEFLTYFQNEAQLEKSRLLSDRFSAERPKGSFSTLEIQRTEQGDSAMYLCASSLREIRVGEQFFGPGTRLTVL.

This clone was counted only a few times. The chain carries TRBV30 and TRBJ1-3, with D hard to call. Trimming took 0 bases from V and 0 from J, leaving 9 bases between them. CDR1 and CDR2 from the germline V gene are GTSNPN and SVGIG (reference sequence). The CDR3 sequence is 15 residues long. As DNA, the CDR3 is TGTGCCTGGAGTGTACCGGTAAACTCTGGAAACACCATATATTTT. It translates to CAWSVPVNSGNTIYF.

The chain employs TRBV24-1 and TRBJ2-3; no clear D gene. The germline gives CDR1 KGHDR, CDR2 SFDVKD. V lost 4 bases to trimming and J lost 0 bases, with 10 bases between them. The CDR3 runs to 15 residues. The chain's CDR3 is CATSEGGYSTDTQYF. CDR3 coding DNA: TGTGCCACCAGTGAAGGCGGCTACAGCACAGATACGCAGTATTTT.

This chain connects TRBV15 to TRBJ1-2, with D tentatively TRBD1 (5 bases). V gave up 3 bases and J gave up 4 bases, with 15 bases separating them. This CDR3 region has 15 residues. The V gene's germline CDR1 is LNHNV and CDR2 YYDKDF (reference sequence). Written as DNA, the CDR3 is TGTGCCACCAGCAGCGGTAGGGGACTGCCCTATGGCTACACCTTC. Protein sequence: CATSSGRGLPYGYTF. The entire variable domain, with the rest obtained from reference TRBV15 and TRBJ1-2, is as follows: DAMVIQNPRYQVTQFGKPVTLSCSQTLNHNVMYWYQQKSSQAPKLLFHYYDKDFNNEADTPDNFQSRRPNTSFCFLDIRSPGLGDTAMYLCATSSGRGLPYGYTFGSGTRLTVV.

The chain couples TRBV29-1 to TRBJ1-2; D gene uncertain. CDR1 and CDR2 from the germline V gene are SQVTM and ANQGSEA. V was pared by 0 bases and J by 1 base, with 12 bases between. The CDR3 has 15 residues. The CDR3 spells CSVEDPSNINYGYTF. CDR3 coding DNA: TGCAGCGTTGAAGACCCGTCGAACATTAACTATGGCTACACCTTC.

The rearrangement uses TRBV10-1 and TRBJ2-1, with D unclear. The CDR3 totals 13 residues. CDR1 and CDR2 from the germline V gene are WNHNN and SYGVQD (reference sequence). V was trimmed by 0 bases and J by 7 bases, leaving 7 bases between them. CDR3 nucleotide sequence: TGCGCCAGCAGTGAGTCGCGGCAAAATGAGCAGTTCTTC. Protein: CASSESRQNEQFF.

Notes on this clone: A much larger clone lies one base from this, so it may be a read error. The sample contains more than one DNA sequence encoding this CDR3. V usage is TRBV27 and J usage is TRBJ1-2, with 10 bases aligning to TRBD1. The CDR3 has 13 amino acids. Germline CDR1 is MNHEY and CDR2 is SMNVEV (reference sequence). V shed 3 bases, J shed 5 bases, and the junction held 0 bases outside the gene matches. This CDR3 reads CASSLGQGYGYTF. CDR3 sequence (DNA): TGTGCCAGCAGTTTGGGACAGGGGTATGGCTACACCTTC.

This clone has just a few counts. The chain carries TRBV4-1 and TRBJ2-7; D is undetermined. The CDR3 is made up of 13 amino acids. V lost 1 base and J lost 1, with 5 bases in between. The germline V gene encodes CDR1 MGHRA and CDR2 YSYEKL. CDR3 region: CASSQGHSYEQYF. In DNA form, the CDR3 reads TGCGCCAGCAGCCAAGGACATTCCTACGAGCAGTACTTC.

This sequence joins TRBV18 and TRBJ2-2; D gene ambiguous. Trimming removed 3 bases from V and 4 bases from J, with 12 bases in between. Germline V gives CDR1 KGHSH, CDR2 LQKENI. The CDR3 is made up of 15 amino acids. DNA of the CDR3: TGTGCCAGCTCACCTAATGGCCTAGGCACCGGGGAGCTGTTTTTT. Translating it yields CASSPNGLGTGELFF.

The V and J genes are TRBV19 and TRBJ1-2, with TRBD1 matching 9 bases. The CDR3 extends over 15 amino acids. Germline V lookup: CDR1 LNHDA, CDR2 SQIVND (reference sequence). Trimming at V came to 1 base and at J to 3 bases, leaving 3 bases not matched to a gene. CDR3 DNA: TGTGCCAGTAGTATAGTGTGGACAGGGGACTATGGCTACACCTTC. Protein sequence: CASSIVWTGDYGYTF.